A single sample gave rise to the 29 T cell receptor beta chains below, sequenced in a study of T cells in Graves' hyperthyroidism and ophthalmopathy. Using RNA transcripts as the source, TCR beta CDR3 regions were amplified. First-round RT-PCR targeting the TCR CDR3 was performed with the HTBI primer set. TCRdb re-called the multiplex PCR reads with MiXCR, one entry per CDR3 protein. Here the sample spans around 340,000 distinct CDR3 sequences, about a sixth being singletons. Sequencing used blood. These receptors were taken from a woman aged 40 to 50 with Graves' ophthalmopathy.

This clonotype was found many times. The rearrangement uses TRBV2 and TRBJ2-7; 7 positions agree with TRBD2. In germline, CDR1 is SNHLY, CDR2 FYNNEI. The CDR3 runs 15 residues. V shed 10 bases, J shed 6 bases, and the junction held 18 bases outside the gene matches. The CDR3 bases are TGTGCCACCAAGGGACTCAGCGGGAAAATCGGCGAGCAGTACTTC. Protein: CATKGLSGKIGEQYF.

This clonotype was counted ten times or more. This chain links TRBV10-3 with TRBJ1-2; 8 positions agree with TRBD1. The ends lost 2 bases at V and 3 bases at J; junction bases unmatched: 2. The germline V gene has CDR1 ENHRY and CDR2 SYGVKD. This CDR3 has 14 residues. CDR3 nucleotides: TGTGCCATCAGTGAGGACAGGGGAGACTATGGCTACACCTTC. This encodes CAISEDRGDYGYTF.

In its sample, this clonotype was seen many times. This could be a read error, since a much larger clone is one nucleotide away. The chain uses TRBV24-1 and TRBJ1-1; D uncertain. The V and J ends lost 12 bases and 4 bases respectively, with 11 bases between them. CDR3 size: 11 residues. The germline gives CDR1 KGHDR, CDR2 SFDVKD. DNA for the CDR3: TGTGCCCCAGTTTGTGGCACTGAAGCTTTCTTT. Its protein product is CAPVCGTEAFF.

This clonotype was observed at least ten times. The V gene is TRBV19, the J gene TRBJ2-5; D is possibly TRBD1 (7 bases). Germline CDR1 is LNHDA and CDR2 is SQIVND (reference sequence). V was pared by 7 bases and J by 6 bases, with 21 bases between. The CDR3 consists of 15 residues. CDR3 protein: CASTPQGGRAKTQYF. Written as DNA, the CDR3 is TGTGCCAGTACTCCCCAGGGGGGCAGGGCTAAGACCCAGTACTTC.

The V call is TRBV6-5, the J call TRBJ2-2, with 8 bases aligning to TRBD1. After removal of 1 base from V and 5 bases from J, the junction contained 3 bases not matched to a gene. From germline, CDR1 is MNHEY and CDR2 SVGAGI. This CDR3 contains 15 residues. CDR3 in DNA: TGTGCCAGCAGTTACTACACAGGGGGGACCGGGGAGCTGTTTTTT. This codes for CASSYYTGGTGELFF.

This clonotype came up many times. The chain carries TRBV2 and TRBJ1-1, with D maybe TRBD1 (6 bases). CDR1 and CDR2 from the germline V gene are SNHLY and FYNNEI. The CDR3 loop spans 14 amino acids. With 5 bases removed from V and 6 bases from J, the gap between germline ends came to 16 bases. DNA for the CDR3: TGTGCCAGCAGTTTTAGGGGGGATAACGCTGAAGCTTTCTTT. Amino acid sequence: CASSFRGDNAEAFF.

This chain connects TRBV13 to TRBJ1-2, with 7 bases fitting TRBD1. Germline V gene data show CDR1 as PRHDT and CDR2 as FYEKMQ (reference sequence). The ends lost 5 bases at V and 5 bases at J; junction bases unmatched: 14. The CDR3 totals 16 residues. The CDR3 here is CASSLGQRSLRYGYTF. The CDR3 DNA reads TGTGCCAGCAGCCTGGGACAGAGGAGCCTCAGATATGGCTACACCTTC.

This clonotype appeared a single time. CDR3 nucleotides: TGCAGCGTCGAACTAGCGGGAGACATTCAGTACTTC. Protein sequence: CSVELAGDIQYF. The genes are TRBV29-1 and TRBJ2-4; TRBD2 agrees at 11 bases. This CDR3 contains 12 residues. Per germline, CDR1 SQVTM and CDR2 ANQGSEA. The ends lost 6 bases at V and 8 bases at J; junction bases unmatched: 3. Looking up the rest from reference TRBV29-1 and TRBJ2-4 gives the full variable domain: SAVISQKPSRDICQRGTSLTIQCQVDSQVTMMFWYRQQPGQSLTLIATANQGSEATYESGFVIDKFPISRPNLTFSTLTVSNMSPEDSSIYLCSVELAGDIQYFGAGTRLSVL.

The CDR3 DNA sequence: TGCAGCGTTAGGACTGGTTTGAACTATGGCTACACCTTC. As protein: CSVRTGLNYGYTF. The J gene is TRBJ1-2, the V gene TRBV29-1; no definite D call. V lost 5 bases and J lost 2, with 12 bases in between. Germline V gene lookup returns CDR1 SQVTM and CDR2 ANQGSEA. The CDR3 is 13 amino acids.

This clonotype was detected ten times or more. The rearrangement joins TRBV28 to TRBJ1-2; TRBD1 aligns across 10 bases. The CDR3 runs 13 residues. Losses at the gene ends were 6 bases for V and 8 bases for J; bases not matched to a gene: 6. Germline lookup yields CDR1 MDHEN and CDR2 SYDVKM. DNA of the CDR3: TGTGCCAGCAGCCGACAGGGGGCTCGCGGCTACACCTTC. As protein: CASSRQGARGYTF.

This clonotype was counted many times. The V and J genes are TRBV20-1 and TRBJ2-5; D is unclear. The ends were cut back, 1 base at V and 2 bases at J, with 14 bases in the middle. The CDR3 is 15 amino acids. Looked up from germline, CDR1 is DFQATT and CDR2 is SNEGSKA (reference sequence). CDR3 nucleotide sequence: TGCAGTGCTAGAGCTAGTCGGCTGGGGCAAGAGACCCAGTACTTC. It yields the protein CSARASRLGQETQYF.

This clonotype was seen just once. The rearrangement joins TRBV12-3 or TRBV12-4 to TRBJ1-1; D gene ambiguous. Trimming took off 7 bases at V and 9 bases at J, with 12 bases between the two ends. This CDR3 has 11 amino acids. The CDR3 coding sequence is TGTGCCAGCACCCCCGGGGATCAAGCTTTCTTT. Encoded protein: CASTPGDQAFF.

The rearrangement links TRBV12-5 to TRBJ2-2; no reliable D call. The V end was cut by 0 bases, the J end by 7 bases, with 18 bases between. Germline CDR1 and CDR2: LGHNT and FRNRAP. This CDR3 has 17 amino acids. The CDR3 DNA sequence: TGTGCTAGTGGTTTGGTGCTTTTGATGTCAGACGGCGGGGAGCTGTTTTTT. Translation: CASGLVLLMSDGGELFF.

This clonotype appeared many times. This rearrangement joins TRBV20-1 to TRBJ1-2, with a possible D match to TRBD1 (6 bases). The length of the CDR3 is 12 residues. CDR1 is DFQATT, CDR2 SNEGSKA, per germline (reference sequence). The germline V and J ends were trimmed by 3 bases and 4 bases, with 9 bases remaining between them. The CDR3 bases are TGCAGTGCTAGCGAGGACAGCTATGGCTACACCTTC. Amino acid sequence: CSASEDSYGYTF.

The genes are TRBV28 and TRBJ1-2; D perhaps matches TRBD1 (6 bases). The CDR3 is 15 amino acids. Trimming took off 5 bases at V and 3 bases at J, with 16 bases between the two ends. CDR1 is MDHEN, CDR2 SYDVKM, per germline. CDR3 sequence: CASSLGGSTDYGYTF. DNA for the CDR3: TGTGCCAGCAGTCTAGGGGGATCTACGGACTATGGCTACACCTTC.

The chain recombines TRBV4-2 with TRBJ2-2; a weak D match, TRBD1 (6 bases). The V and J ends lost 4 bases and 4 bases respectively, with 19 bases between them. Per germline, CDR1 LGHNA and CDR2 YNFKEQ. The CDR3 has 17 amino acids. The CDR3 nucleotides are TGTGCCAGCAGCCGAGGAACAGGGCGCGGTCGCACCGGGGAGCTGTTTTTT. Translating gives CASSRGTGRGRTGELFF.

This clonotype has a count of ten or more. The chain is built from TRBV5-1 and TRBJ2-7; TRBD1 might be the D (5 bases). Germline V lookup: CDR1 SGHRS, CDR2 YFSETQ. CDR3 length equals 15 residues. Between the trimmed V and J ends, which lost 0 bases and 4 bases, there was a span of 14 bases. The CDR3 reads CASSLVDTRIYEQYF. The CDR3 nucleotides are TGCGCCAGCAGCTTGGTGGACACCAGAATTTACGAGCAGTACTTC.

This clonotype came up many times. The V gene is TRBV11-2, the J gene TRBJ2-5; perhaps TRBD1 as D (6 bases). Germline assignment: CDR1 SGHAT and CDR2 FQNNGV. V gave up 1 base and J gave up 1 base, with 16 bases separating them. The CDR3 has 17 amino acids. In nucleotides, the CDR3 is TGTGCCAGCAGCTTAGTGGGAGCAGGGGCGCTCCAAGAGACCCAGTACTTC. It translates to CASSLVGAGALQETQYF.

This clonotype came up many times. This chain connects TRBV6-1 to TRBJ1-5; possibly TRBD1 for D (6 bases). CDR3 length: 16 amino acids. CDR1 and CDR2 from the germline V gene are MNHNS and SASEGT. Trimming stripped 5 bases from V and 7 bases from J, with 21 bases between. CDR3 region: CASSQRGPGGGQPQHF. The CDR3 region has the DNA TGTGCCAGCAGTCAACGAGGACCAGGCGGGGGCCAGCCCCAGCATTTT.

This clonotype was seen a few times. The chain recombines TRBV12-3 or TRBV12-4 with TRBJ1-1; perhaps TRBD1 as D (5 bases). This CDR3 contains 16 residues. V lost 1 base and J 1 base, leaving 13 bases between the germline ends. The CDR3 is CASSLGGGAGNTEAFF. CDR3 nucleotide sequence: TGTGCCAGCAGTTTAGGGGGGGGAGCGGGGAACACTGAAGCTTTCTTT.

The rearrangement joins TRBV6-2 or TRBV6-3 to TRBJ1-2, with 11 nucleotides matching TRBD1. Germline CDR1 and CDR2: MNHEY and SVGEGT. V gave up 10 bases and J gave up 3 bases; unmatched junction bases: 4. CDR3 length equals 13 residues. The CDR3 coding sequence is TGTGCCAACCCGGGACAGGGGGACTATGGCTACACCTTC. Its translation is CANPGQGDYGYTF.

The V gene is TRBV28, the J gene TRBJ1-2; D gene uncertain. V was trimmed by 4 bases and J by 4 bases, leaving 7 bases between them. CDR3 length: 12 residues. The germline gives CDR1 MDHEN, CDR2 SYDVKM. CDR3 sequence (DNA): TGTGCCAGCAGTTCTAACACCTATGGCTACACCTTC. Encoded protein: CASSSNTYGYTF.

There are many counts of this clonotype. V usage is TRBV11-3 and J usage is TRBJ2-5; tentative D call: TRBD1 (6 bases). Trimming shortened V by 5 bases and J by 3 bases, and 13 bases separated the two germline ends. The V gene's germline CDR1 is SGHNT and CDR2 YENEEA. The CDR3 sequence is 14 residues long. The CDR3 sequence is CASSPGAGEETQYF. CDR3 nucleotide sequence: TGTGCCAGCAGCCCTGGGGCAGGGGAAGAGACCCAGTACTTC.

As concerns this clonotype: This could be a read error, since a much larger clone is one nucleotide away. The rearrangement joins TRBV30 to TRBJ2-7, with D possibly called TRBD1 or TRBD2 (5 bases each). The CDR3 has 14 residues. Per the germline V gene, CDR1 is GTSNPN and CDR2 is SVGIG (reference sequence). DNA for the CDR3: TGTGCCTGGAATGAGGGACGGAGCTCCCACGAGCAGTACTTC. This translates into CAWNEGRSSHEQYF.

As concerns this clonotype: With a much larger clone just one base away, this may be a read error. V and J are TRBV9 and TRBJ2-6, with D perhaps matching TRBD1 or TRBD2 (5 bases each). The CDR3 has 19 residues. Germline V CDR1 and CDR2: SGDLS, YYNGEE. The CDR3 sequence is CASSVAPRTGSSGAYVLTF. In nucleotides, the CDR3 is TGTGCCAGCAGCGTAGCCCCCAGGACGGGGAGCTCTGGGGCCTACGTCCTGACTTTC.

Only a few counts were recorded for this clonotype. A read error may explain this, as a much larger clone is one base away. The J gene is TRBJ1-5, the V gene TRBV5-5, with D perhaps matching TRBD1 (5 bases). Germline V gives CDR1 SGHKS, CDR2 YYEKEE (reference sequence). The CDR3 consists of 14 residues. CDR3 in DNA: TGTGCCGGCAGCTTACAGGAGTGGGATCAGCCCCAGCATTTT. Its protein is CAGSLQEWDQPQHF.

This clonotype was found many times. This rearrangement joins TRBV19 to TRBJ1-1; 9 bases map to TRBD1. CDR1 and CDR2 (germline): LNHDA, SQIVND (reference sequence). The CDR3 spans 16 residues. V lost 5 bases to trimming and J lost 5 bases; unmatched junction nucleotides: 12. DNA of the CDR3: TGTGCCAGTAGTTCCCTACCGGGACAGGGAAGAACTGAAGCTTTCTTT. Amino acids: CASSSLPGQGRTEAFF.

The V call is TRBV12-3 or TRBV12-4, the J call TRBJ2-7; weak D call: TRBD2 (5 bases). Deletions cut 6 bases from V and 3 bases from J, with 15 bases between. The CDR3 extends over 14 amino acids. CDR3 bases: TGTGCCAGCAGCGCAAATGGACGGGGCTACGAGCAGTACTTC. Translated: CASSANGRGYEQYF.

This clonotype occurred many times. DNA of the CDR3: TGTGCCAGCAGCTTAATCCCGGGGAATGAGCAGTACTTC. Translating gives CASSLIPGNEQYF. V gene TRBV7-3 combines with J gene TRBJ2-7; tentatively, D is TRBD2 (5 bases). Trimming took off 1 base at V and 7 bases at J, with 11 bases between the two ends. The germline V gene has CDR1 SGHTA and CDR2 FQGTGA. This CDR3 comprises 13 residues.